This record concerns one T cell receptor (beta chain) sequence. Its antigen is currently unknown. This table comes from immunoSEQ multiplex PCR, and its TCRdb copy is limited to in-frame clones, with some not included. Here the sample spans 95,000 to 150,000 clones, over 80% being singletons. V was pared by 1 base and J by 4 bases, with 4 bases between. The CDR3 is made up of 13 amino acids. The V gene's germline CDR1 is MNHEY and CDR2 SMNVEV (reference sequence). This record comes from a study of T cell responses to AZD1222 COVID-19 vaccine. Study results and caveats: Among spike-specific TCRs, nearly half reportedly target unmutated variant regions.

The sequence came from an adult in good health. This chain joins TRBV27 and TRBJ2-2; D gene unclear. The sample in question was peripheral blood, obtained on day 0 of AZD1222 vaccination. The CDR3, as DNA: TGTGCCAGCAGTTTATTTCGCACCGGGGAGCTGTTTTTT. As protein: CASSLFRTGELFF.